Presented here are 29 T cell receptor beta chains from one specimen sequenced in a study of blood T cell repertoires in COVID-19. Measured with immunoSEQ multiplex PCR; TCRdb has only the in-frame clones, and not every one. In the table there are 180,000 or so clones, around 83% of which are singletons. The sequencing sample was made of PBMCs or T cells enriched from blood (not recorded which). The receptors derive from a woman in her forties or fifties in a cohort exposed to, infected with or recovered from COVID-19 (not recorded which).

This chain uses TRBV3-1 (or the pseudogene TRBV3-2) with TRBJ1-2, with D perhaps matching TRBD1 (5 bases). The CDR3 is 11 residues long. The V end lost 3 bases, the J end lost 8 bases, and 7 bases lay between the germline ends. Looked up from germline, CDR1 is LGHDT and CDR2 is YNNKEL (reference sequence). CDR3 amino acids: CASSHPGGYTF. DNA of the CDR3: TGTGCCAGCAGCCATCCAGGGGGCTACACCTTC.

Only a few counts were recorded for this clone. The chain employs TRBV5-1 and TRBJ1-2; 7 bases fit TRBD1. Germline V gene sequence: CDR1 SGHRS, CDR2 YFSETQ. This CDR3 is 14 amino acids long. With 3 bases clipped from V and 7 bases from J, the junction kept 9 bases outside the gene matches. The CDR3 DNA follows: TGCGCCAGCAGCTACCAGACAGGGTCCAGTGGCTACACCTTC. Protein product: CASSYQTGSSGYTF. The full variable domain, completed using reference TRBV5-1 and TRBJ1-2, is KAGVTQTPRYLIKTRGQQVTLSCSPISGHRSVSWYQQTPGQGLQFLFEYFSETQRNKGNFPGRFSGRQFSNSRSEMNVSTLELGDSALYLCASSYQTGSSGYTFGSGTRLTVV.

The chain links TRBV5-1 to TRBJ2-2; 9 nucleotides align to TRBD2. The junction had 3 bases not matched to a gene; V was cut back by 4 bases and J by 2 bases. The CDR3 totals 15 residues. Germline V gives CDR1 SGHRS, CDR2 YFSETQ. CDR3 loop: CASSPTSGNTGELFF. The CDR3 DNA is TGCGCCAGCAGCCCGACTAGCGGCAACACCGGGGAGCTGTTTTTT.

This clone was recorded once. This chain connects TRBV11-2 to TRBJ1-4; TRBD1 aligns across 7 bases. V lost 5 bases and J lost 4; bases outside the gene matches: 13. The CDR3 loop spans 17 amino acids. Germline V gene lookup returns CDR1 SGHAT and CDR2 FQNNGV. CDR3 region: CASSQVPGQPNNEKLFF. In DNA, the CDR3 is TGTGCCAGCAGCCAGGTTCCGGGACAGCCGAATAATGAAAAACTGTTTTTT.

CDR3 residues: CASSPADRVGQPQHF. In DNA form, the CDR3 reads TGTGCCAGCAGTCCCGCCGACAGGGTTGGTCAGCCCCAGCATTTT. The rearrangement joins TRBV28 to TRBJ1-5; TRBD1 aligns across 7 bases. V lost 5 bases and J lost 6; bases outside the gene matches: 10. CDR3 size: 15 residues. Germline V lookup: CDR1 MDHEN, CDR2 SYDVKM.

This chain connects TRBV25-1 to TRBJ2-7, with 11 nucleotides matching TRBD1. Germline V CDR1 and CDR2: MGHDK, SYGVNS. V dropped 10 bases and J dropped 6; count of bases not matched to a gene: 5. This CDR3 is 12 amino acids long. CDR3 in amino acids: CATGQGDREQYF. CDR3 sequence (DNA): TGTGCCACGGGACAGGGGGACCGCGAGCAGTACTTC.

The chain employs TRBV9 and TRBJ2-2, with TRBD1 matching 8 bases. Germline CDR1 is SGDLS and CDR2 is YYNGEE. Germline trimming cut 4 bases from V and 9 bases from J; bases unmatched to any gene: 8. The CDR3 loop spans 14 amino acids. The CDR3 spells CASSPAGGPRELFF. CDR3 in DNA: TGTGCCAGCAGCCCCGCAGGGGGCCCCCGGGAGCTGTTTTTT. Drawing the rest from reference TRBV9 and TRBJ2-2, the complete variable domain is DSGVTQTPKHLITATGQRVTLRCSPRSGDLSVYWYQQSLDQGLQFLIQYYNGEERAKGNILERFSAQQFPDLHSELNLSSLELGDSALYFCASSPAGGPRELFFGEGSRLTVL.

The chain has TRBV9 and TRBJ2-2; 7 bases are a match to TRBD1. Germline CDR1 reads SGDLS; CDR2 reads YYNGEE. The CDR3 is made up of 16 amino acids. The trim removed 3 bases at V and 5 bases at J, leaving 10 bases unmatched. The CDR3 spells CASSAWTGSSTGELFF. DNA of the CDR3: TGTGCCAGCAGCGCCTGGACAGGTTCGAGTACCGGGGAGCTGTTTTTT.

The DNA for the CDR3 is TGTGCCAGCAGCCTTGGTGGCCCCAACTATGGCTACACCTTC. This encodes CASSLGGPNYGYTF. The chain employs TRBV6-5 and TRBJ1-2; D not certain. The germline V gene has CDR1 MNHEY and CDR2 SVGAGI. This CDR3 comprises 14 residues. The V gene lost 6 bases and the J gene lost 2 bases, with 13 bases spanning the gap.

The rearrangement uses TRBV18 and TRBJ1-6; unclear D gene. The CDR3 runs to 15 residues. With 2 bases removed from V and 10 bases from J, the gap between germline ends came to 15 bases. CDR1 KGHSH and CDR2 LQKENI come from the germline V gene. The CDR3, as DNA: TGTGCCAGCTCACCATCGGAAAAGGCGGGATCACCCCTCCACTTT. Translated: CASSPSEKAGSPLHF. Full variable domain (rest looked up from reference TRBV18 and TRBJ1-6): NAGVMQNPRHLVRRRGQEARLRCSPMKGHSHVYWYRQLPEEGLKFMVYLQKENIIDESGMPKERFSAEFPKEGPSILRIQQVVRGDSAAYFCASSPSEKAGSPLHFGNGTRLTVT.

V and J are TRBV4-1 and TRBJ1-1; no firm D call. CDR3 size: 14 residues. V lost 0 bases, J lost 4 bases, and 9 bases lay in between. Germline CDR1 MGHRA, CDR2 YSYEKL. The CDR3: CASSQDPLATEAFF. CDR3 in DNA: TGCGCCAGCAGCCAAGATCCCCTGGCCACTGAAGCTTTCTTT.

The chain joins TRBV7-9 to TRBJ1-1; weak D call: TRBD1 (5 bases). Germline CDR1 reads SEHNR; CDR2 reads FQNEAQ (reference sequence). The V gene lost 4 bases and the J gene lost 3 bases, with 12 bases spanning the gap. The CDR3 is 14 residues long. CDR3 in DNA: TGTGCCAGCAGCTCCCAGGGCTCGGACACTGAAGCTTTCTTT. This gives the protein CASSSQGSDTEAFF.

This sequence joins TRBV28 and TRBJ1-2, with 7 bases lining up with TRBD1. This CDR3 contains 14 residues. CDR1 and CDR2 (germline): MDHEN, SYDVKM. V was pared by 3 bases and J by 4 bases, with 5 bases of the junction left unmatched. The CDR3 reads CASSLRTGSYGYTF. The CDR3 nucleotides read TGTGCCAGCAGTTTGAGGACAGGATCCTATGGCTACACCTTC.

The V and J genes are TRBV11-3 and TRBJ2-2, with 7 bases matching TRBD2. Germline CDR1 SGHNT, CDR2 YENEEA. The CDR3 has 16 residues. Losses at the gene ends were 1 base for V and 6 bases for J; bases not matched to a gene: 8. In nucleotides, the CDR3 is TGTGCCAGCAGCTTAGTCTACCCGGGACTACCCGGGGAGCTGTTTTTT. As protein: CASSLVYPGLPGELFF.

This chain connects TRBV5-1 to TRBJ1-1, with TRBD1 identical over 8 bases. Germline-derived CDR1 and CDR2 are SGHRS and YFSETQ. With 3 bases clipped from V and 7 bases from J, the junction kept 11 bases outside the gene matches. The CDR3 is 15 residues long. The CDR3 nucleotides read TGCGCCAGCAGCTCACGACCGGACAGGGATAGTGAAGCTTTCTTT. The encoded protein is CASSSRPDRDSEAFF.

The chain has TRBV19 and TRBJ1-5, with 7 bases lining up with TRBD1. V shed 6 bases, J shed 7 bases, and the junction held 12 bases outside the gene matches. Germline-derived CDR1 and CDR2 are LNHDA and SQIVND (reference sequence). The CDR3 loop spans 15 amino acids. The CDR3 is CASRTDRTEGQPQHF. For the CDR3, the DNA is TGTGCCAGTAGAACGGACAGGACGGAGGGACAGCCCCAGCATTTT.

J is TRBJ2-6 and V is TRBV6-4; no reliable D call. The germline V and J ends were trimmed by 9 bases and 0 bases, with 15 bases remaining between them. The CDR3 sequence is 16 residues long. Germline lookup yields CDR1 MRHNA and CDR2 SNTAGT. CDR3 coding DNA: TGTGCCAGGGCGGCCGGATGGAGCTCTGGGGCCAACGTCCTGACTTTC. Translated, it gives CARAAGWSSGANVLTF.

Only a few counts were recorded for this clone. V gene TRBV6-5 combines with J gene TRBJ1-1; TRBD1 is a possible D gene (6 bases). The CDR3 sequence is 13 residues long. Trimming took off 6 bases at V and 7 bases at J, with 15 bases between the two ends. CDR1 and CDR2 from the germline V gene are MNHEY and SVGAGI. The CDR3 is CASRDSGQGEAFF. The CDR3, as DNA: TGTGCCAGCAGGGACAGCGGTCAGGGTGAAGCTTTCTTT.

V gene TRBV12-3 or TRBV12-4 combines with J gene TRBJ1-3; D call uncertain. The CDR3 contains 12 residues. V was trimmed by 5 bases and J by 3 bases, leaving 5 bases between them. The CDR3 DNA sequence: TGTGCCAGCAGTCCGTTTGGAAACACCATATATTTT. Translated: CASSPFGNTIYF.

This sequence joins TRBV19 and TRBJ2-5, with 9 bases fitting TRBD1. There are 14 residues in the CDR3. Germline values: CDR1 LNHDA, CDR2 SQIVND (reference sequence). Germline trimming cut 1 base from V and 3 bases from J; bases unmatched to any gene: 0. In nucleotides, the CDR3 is TGTGCCAGTAGTATAGGGACAGGGGAAGAGACCCAGTACTTC. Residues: CASSIGTGEETQYF.

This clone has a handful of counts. The CDR3 DNA sequence: TGTGCCAGCAGCTTTTGGGGGCAGGGGGTTAGCACAGATACGCAGTATTTT. This sequence encodes CASSFWGQGVSTDTQYF. The rearrangement joins TRBV7-2 to TRBJ2-3; TRBD1 matches at 7 bases. CDR3 length: 17 residues. Germline V lookup: CDR1 SGHTA, CDR2 FQGNSA. V lost 3 bases and J lost 0; bases outside the gene matches: 9.

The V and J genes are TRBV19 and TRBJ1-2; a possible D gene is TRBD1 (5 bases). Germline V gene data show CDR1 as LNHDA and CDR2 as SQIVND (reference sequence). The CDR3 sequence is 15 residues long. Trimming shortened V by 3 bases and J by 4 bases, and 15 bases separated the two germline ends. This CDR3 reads CASSIQGAGIYGYTF. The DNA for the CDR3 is TGTGCCAGTAGTATTCAAGGGGCTGGTATCTATGGCTACACCTTC.

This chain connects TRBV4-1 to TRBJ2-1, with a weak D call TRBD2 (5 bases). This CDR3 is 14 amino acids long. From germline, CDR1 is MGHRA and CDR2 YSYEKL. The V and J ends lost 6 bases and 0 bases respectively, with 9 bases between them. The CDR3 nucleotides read TGCGCCAGCAGGAAAGAGGGCTCCTACAATGAGCAGTTCTTC. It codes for CASRKEGSYNEQFF.

CDR3 sequence (DNA): TGTGCCAGCAGTTTTATGGGCGATACTGAAGCTTTCTTT. The encoded protein is CASSFMGDTEAFF. The genes are TRBV12-3 or TRBV12-4 and TRBJ1-1; unclear D gene. The CDR3 covers 13 residues. With 3 bases removed from V and 5 bases from J, the gap between germline ends came to 10 bases.

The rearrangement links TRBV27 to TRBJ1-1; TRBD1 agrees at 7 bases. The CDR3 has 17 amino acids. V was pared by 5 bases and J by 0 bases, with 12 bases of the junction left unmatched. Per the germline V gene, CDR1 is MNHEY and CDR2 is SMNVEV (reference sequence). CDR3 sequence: CASSRSQGEMMNTEAFF. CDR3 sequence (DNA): TGTGCCAGCAGTCGGAGTCAGGGGGAGATGATGAACACTGAAGCTTTCTTT.

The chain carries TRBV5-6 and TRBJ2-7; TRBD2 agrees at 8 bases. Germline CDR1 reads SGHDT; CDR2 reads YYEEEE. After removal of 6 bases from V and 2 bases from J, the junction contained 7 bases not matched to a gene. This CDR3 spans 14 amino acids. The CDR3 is CASTREGRTYEQYF. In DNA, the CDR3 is TGTGCCAGCACCCGGGAGGGGCGGACCTACGAGCAGTACTTC. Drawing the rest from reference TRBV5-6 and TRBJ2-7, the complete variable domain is DAGVTQSPTHLIKTRGQQVTLRCSPKSGHDTVSWYQQALGQGPQFIFQYYEEEERQRGNFPDRFSGHQFPNYSSELNVNALLLGDSALYLCASTREGRTYEQYFGPGTRLTVT.

CDR3: CASSPLGGTDTQYF. The DNA of the CDR3 is TGTGCCAGCAGCCCCCTGGGCGGCACAGATACGCAGTATTTT. The rearrangement uses TRBV7-2 and TRBJ2-3; D is undetermined. The ends were cut back, 5 bases at V and 1 base at J, with 10 bases in the middle. Germline V CDR1 and CDR2: SGHTA, FQGNSA. The CDR3 runs to 14 residues.

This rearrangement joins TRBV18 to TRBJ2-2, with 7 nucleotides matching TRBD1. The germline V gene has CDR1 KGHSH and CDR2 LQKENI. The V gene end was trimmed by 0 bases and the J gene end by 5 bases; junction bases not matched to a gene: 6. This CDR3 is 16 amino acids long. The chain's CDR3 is CASSPPTGRETGELFF. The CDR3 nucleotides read TGTGCCAGCTCACCACCGACAGGGAGAGAGACCGGGGAGCTGTTTTTT.

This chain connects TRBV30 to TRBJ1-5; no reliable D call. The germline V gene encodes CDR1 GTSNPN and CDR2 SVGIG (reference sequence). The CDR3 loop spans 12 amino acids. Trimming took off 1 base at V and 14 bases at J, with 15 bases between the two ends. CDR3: CAWSADNLNEHF. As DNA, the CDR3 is TGTGCCTGGAGTGCCGACAATTTGAATGAGCATTTT.